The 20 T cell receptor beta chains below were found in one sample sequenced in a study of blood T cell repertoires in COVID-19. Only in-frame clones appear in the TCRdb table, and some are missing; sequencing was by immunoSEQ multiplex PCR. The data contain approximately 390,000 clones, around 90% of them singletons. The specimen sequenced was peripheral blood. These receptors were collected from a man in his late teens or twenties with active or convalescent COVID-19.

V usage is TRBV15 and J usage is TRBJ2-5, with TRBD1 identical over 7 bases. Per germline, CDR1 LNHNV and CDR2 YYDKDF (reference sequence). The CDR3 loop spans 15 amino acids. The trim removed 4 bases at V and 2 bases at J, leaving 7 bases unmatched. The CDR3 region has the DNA TGTGCCACCAGCACTATGACAGGGACACAAGAGACCCAGTACTTC. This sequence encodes CATSTMTGTQETQYF. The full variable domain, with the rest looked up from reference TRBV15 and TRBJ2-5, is DAMVIQNPRYQVTQFGKPVTLSCSQTLNHNVMYWYQQKSSQAPKLLFHYYDKDFNNEADTPDNFQSRRPNTSFCFLDIRSPGLGDTAMYLCATSTMTGTQETQYFGPGTRLLVL.

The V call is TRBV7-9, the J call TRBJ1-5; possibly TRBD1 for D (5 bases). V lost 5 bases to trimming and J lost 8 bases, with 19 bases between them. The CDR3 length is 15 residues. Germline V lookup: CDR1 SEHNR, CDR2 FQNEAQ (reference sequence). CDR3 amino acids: CASSRDPGNGKPQHF. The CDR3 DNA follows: TGTGCCAGCAGCCGAGATCCAGGGAACGGCAAGCCCCAGCATTTT.

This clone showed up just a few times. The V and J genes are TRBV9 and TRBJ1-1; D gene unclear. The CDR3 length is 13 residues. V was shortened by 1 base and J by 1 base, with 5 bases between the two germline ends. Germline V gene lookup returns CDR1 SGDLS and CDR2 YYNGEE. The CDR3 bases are TGTGCCAGCAGCGTACTGGCGAACACTGAAGCTTTCTTT. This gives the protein CASSVLANTEAFF.

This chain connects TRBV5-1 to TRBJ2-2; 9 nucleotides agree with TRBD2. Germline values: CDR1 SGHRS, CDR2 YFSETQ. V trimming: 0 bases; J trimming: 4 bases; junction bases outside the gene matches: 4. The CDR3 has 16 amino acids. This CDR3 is CASSLGASGVTGELFF. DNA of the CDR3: TGCGCCAGCAGCTTGGGGGCTAGCGGGGTCACCGGGGAGCTGTTTTTT.

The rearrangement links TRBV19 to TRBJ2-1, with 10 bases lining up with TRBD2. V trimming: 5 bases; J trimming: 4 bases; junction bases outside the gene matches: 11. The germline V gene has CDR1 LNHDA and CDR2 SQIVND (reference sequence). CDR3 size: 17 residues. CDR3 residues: CASSFSASGRPYNEQFF. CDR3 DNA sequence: TGTGCCAGTAGTTTCTCGGCTAGCGGGAGACCTTACAATGAGCAGTTCTTC.

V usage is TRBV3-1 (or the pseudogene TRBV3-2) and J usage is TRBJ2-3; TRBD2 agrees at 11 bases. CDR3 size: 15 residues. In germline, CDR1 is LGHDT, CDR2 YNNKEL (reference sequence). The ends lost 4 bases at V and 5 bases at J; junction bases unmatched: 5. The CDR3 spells CASSLLAGGRDTQYF. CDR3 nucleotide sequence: TGTGCCAGCAGCCTCCTAGCGGGGGGTCGAGATACGCAGTATTTT.

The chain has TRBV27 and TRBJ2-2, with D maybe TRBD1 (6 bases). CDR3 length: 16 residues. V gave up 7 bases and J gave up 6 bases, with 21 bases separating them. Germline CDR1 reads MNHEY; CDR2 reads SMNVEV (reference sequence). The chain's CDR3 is CASNPSGTTPPGELFF. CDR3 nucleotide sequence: TGTGCCAGCAACCCCTCCGGGACAACCCCCCCCGGGGAGCTGTTTTTT.

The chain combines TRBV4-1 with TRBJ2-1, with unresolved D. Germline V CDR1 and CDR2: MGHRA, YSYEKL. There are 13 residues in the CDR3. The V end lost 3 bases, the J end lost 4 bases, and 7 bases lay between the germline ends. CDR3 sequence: CASSQNRYNEQFF. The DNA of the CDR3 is TGCGCCAGCAGCCAGAACAGATACAATGAGCAGTTCTTC.

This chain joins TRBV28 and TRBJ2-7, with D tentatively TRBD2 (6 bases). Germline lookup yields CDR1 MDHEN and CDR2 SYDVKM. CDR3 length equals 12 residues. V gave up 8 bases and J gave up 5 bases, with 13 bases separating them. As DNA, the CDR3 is TGTGCCAGCCGCGGGACCTTGGACGAGCAGTACTTC. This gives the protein CASRGTLDEQYF.

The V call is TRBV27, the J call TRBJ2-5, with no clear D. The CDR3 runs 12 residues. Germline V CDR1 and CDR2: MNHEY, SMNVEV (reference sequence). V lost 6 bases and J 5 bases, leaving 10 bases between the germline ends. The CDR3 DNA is TGTGCCAGCAGCGATCTCCGGGAGACCCAGTACTTC. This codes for CASSDLRETQYF.

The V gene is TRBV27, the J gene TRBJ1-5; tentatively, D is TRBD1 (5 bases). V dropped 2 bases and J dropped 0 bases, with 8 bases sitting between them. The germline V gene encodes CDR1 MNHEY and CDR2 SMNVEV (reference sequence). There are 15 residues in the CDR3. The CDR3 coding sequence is TGTGCCAGCAGTTTAAGGGGAAATAGCAATCAGCCCCAGCATTTT. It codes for CASSLRGNSNQPQHF.

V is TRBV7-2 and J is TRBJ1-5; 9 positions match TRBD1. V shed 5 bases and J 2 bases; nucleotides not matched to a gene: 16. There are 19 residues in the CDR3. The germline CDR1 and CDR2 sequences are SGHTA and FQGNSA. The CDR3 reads CASSPFTDRGGSRNQPQHF. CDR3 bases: TGTGCCAGCAGCCCATTTACTGACAGGGGGGGGAGTCGCAATCAGCCCCAGCATTTT. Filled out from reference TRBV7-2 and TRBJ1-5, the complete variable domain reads GAGVSQSPSNKVTEKGKDVELRCDPISGHTALYWYRQSLGQGLEFLIYFQGNSAPDKSGLPSDRFSAERTGGSVSTLTIQRTQQEDSAVYLCASSPFTDRGGSRNQPQHFGDGTRLSIL.

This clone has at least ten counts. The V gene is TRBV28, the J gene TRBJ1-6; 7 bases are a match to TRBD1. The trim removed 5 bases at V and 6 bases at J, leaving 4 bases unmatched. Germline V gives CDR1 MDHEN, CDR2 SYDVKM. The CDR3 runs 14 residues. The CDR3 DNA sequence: TGTGCCAGCAGTCCGGGACAGATTAATTCACCCCTCCACTTT. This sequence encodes CASSPGQINSPLHF.

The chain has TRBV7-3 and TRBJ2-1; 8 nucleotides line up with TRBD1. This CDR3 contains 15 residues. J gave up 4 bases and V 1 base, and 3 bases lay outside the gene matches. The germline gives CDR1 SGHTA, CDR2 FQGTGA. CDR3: CASSLMGTGYNEQFF. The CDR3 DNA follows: TGTGCCAGCAGCTTAATGGGGACAGGATACAATGAGCAGTTCTTC.

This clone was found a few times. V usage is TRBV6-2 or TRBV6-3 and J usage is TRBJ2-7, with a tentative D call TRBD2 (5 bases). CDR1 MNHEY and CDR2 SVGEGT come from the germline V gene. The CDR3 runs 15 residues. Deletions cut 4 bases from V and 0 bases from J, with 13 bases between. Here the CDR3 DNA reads TGTGCCAGCAGTTTCCAGGACTGGTTCTCCTACGAGCAGTACTTC. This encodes CASSFQDWFSYEQYF.

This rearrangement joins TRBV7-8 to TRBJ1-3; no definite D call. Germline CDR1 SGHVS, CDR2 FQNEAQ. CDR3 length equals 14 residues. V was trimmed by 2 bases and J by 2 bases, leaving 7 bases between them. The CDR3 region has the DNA TGTGCCAGCAGCTTATACGGGGCTGGAAACACCATATATTTT. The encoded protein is CASSLYGAGNTIYF.

CDR3 DNA: TGTGCCAGCAGTTACACCACTAGCGGGAGTGAGGATACGCAGTATTTT. Protein sequence: CASSYTTSGSEDTQYF. The chain links TRBV6-2 or TRBV6-3 to TRBJ2-3, with TRBD2 matching 11 bases. Trimming at V came to 2 bases and at J to 6 bases, leaving 7 bases not matched to a gene. The germline gives CDR1 MNHEY, CDR2 SVGEGT. This CDR3 contains 16 residues.

The CDR3 reads CASSVGGANTGELFF. The CDR3 coding sequence is TGTGCCAGCAGCGTAGGGGGGGCGAACACCGGGGAGCTGTTTTTT. The chain joins TRBV9 to TRBJ2-2; D might be TRBD2 (6 bases). Trimming took 0 bases from V and 0 from J, leaving 6 bases between them. The CDR3 loop spans 15 amino acids. Per the germline V gene, CDR1 is SGDLS and CDR2 is YYNGEE.

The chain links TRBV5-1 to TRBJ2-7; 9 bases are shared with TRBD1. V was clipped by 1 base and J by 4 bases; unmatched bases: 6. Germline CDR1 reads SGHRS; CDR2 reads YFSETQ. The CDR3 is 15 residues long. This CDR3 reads CASSLNSGQGYEQYF. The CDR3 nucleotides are TGCGCCAGCAGCTTGAACTCGGGACAGGGTTACGAGCAGTACTTC.

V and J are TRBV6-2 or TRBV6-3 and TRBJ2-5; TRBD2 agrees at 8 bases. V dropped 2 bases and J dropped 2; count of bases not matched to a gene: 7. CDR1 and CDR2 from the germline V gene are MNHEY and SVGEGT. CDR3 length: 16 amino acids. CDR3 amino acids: CASSYRAGEGQETQYF. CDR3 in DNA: TGTGCCAGCAGTTACAGAGCGGGAGAAGGACAAGAGACCCAGTACTTC.